These 3 T cell receptor beta chains came from one sample sequenced in a study of Ad26.COV2.S vaccination and SARS-CoV-2 variants. Noted treatment: some 19 received Ad26.COV2.S at low or high dose, single or two shots; about 5 received placebo; per-sample allocation not given. Specimen acquisition occurred on day 63 following the initial vaccine or placebo injection. Clones were sequenced by immunoSEQ multiplex PCR, and TCRdb holds only the in-frame ones, with some missing. The table has over 450,000 clones, 80% to 90% seen once; the top ten hold 1.7%. This material consisted of peripheral blood, taken in a trial of Ad26.COV2.S vaccine versus placebo. The receptors here all came from a person aged 18-60 years who received the Ad26.COV2.S COVID-19 vaccine or a placebo.

This clone showed up just once. The chain couples TRBV7-3 to TRBJ2-7; TRBD2 aligns across 7 bases. The germline gives CDR1 SGHTA, CDR2 FQGTGA. This CDR3 has 15 residues. The trim removed 2 bases at V and 0 bases at J, leaving 4 bases unmatched. CDR3 region: CASSLHGLGSYEQYF. The CDR3 DNA sequence: TGTGCCAGCAGCTTACACGGACTAGGCTCCTACGAGCAGTACTTC.

J is TRBJ1-3 and V is TRBV6-2 or TRBV6-3; 11 bases map to TRBD1. The CDR3 covers 16 residues. CDR1 and CDR2 (germline): MNHEY, SVGEGT. Trimming took 6 bases from V and 5 from J; bases not matched to a gene: 9. In DNA form, the CDR3 reads TGTGCCAGCAGCCCTACCGGGACAGGGGGAAGAAACACCATATATTTT. Translation: CASSPTGTGGRNTIYF.

The rearrangement joins TRBV10-3 to TRBJ2-1, with 10 bases identical to TRBD2. V lost 4 bases and J lost 7; bases outside the gene matches: 7. CDR1 and CDR2 from the germline V gene are ENHRY and SYGVKD. The CDR3 covers 15 residues. As DNA, the CDR3 is TGTGCCATCAGTGGAGCGGGAGGGGGGATAAATGAGCAGTTCTTC. Translated, it gives CAISGAGGGINEQFF.